The 17 T cell receptor beta chains reported below all come from one sample, sequenced in a study of shared clonotypes between healthy human individuals. Sequenced by immunoSEQ multiplex PCR; TCRdb stores in-frame clones only, minus some. The sample has some 450,000 clones; roughly four fifths are singletons. The material sequenced was PBMCs. Receptors were obtained from a woman aged 40 to 49 in good health. Some clones in this sample may be carry-over from other donors' samples.

The chain couples TRBV6-5 to TRBJ2-5, with 9 positions matching TRBD2. This CDR3 has 15 amino acids. With 6 bases clipped from V and 5 bases from J, the junction kept 10 bases outside the gene matches. Germline CDR1 is MNHEY and CDR2 is SVGAGI. The CDR3 loop reads CASRRIAGAQETQYF. CDR3 nucleotide sequence: TGTGCCAGCAGACGTATAGCGGGAGCTCAGGAGACCCAGTACTTC.

This CDR3 is CSVEQGRNTGELFF. CDR3 nucleotide sequence: TGCAGCGTTGAACAGGGGAGGAACACCGGGGAGCTGTTTTTT. The chain couples TRBV29-1 to TRBJ2-2, with a possible D match to TRBD1 (6 bases). Trimming took off 2 bases at V and 1 base at J, with 8 bases between the two ends. The CDR3 totals 14 residues. Per germline, CDR1 SQVTM and CDR2 ANQGSEA.

This clone was counted ten times or more. The rearrangement links TRBV4-2 to TRBJ2-3; the match to TRBD2 covers 9 bases. V lost 1 base and J lost 5; bases outside the gene matches: 10. The CDR3 is made up of 17 amino acids. Germline values: CDR1 LGHNA, CDR2 YNFKEQ. The CDR3 loop is CASSQAQSAGGGDTQYF. The CDR3 DNA follows: TGTGCCAGCAGCCAAGCCCAATCGGCGGGAGGGGGAGATACGCAGTATTTT.

The chain joins TRBV29-1 to TRBJ2-6; D ambiguous. The germline V and J ends were trimmed by 4 bases and 0 bases, with 4 bases remaining between them. The CDR3 has 13 residues. Germline V gene sequence: CDR1 SQVTM, CDR2 ANQGSEA. This CDR3 is CSVALSGANVLTF. The CDR3 coding sequence is TGCAGCGTTGCCCTCTCTGGGGCCAACGTCCTGACTTTC. The full variable domain, completed using reference TRBV29-1 and TRBJ2-6, is SAVISQKPSRDICQRGTSLTIQCQVDSQVTMMFWYRQQPGQSLTLIATANQGSEATYESGFVIDKFPISRPNLTFSTLTVSNMSPEDSSIYLCSVALSGANVLTFGAGSRLTVL.

This clone has just a few counts. Within the sample, other DNA sequences also encode this same CDR3. The rearrangement uses TRBV6-5 and TRBJ1-3, with D uncertain. Germline V gene sequence: CDR1 MNHEY, CDR2 SVGAGI. The CDR3 covers 16 residues. Trimming removed 0 bases from V and 0 bases from J, with 9 bases in between. The CDR3 region has the DNA TGTGCCAGCAGTTACTCCCGGATGGGCTCTGGAAACACCATATATTTT. The encoded protein is CASSYSRMGSGNTIYF.

This clone has just one count. The gene calls are TRBV19 and TRBJ2-1; 8 bases agree with TRBD2. Unmatched junction bases numbered 5, after V lost 1 base and J lost 6 bases. Germline V gives CDR1 LNHDA, CDR2 SQIVND (reference sequence). The CDR3 sequence is 15 residues long. DNA for the CDR3: TGTGCCAGTAGTATAGGAGTGGCGGGAGGCAATGAGCAGTTCTTC. This gives the protein CASSIGVAGGNEQFF.

This chain links TRBV30 with TRBJ1-2; D gene uncertain. CDR3 size: 12 residues. V shed 2 bases and J shed 5 bases, with 9 bases lying between them. Germline V gives CDR1 GTSNPN, CDR2 SVGIG (reference sequence). The CDR3 protein is CAWSSDIYGYTF. The CDR3 coding sequence is TGTGCCTGGAGTAGTGACATATATGGCTACACCTTC. Full variable domain (rest looked up from reference TRBV30 and TRBJ1-2): SQTIHQWPATLVQPVGSPLSLECTVEGTSNPNLYWYRQAAGRGLQLLFYSVGIGQISSEVPQNLSASRPQDRQFILSSKKLLLSDSGFYLCAWSSDIYGYTFGSGTRLTVV.

The rearrangement links TRBV28 to TRBJ1-2; D may be TRBD1 (6 bases). The germline V gene has CDR1 MDHEN and CDR2 SYDVKM. Deletions cut 6 bases from V and 11 bases from J, with 16 bases between. The CDR3 loop spans 12 amino acids. The CDR3 coding sequence is TGTGCCAGCAGGCCGCAGGGGCGCGGATACACCTTC. Its protein is CASRPQGRGYTF.

The rearrangement joins TRBV6-5 to TRBJ2-5; perhaps TRBD1 as D (5 bases). V lost 7 bases and J 2 bases, leaving 14 bases between the germline ends. Germline CDR1 and CDR2: MNHEY and SVGAGI. This CDR3 spans 14 amino acids. The CDR3 protein is CASNKLGHQETQYF. CDR3 bases: TGTGCCAGCAACAAATTGGGGCATCAAGAGACCCAGTACTTC.

The rearrangement links TRBV18 to TRBJ2-1; tentatively, D is TRBD1 or TRBD2 (6 bases each). Trimming shortened V by 9 bases and J by 3 bases, and 12 bases separated the two germline ends. CDR1 is KGHSH and CDR2 is LQKENI in the germline V gene. The CDR3 has 13 residues. The CDR3 DNA follows: TGTGCCAGTGGGGGGCAGGGCTACAATGAGCAGTTCTTC. Amino acid sequence: CASGGQGYNEQFF.

This clone was counted at least ten times. The V and J genes are TRBV7-2 and TRBJ2-5, with 11 positions matching TRBD1. Germline values: CDR1 SGHTA, CDR2 FQGNSA. The ends lost 5 bases at V and 4 bases at J; junction bases unmatched: 9. The length of the CDR3 is 16 residues. CDR3 in amino acids: CASSPIGTGGRETQYF. CDR3 in DNA: TGTGCCAGCAGCCCGATAGGGACAGGGGGGAGAGAGACCCAGTACTTC. The whole variable domain, remainder taken from reference TRBV7-2 and TRBJ2-5, is GAGVSQSPSNKVTEKGKDVELRCDPISGHTALYWYRQSLGQGLEFLIYFQGNSAPDKSGLPSDRFSAERTGGSVSTLTIQRTQQEDSAVYLCASSPIGTGGRETQYFGPGTRLLVL.

As concerns this clone: With a much larger clone just one base away, this may be a read error. This sample includes further DNA sequences coding for the same CDR3. The gene calls are TRBV2 and TRBJ1-2, with TRBD1 identical over 8 bases. CDR1 is SNHLY, CDR2 FYNNEI, per germline. This CDR3 has 14 residues. V shed 7 bases and J 6 bases; nucleotides not matched to a gene: 10. This CDR3 is CASIRDRSQDGYTF. Here the CDR3 DNA reads TGTGCCAGCATCCGGGACAGGAGCCAGGATGGCTACACCTTC.

The rearrangement links TRBV7-2 to TRBJ2-7, with 12 positions matching TRBD1. Germline V gene lookup returns CDR1 SGHTA and CDR2 FQGNSA. The length of the CDR3 is 17 residues. J lost 1 base, V lost 4 bases, and 8 bases had no gene match. CDR3 nucleotide sequence: TGTGCCAGCAGCTCCGGGACAGGGGGCTGGCTTTCCTACGAGCAGTACTTC. It specifies CASSSGTGGWLSYEQYF.

Concerning this clone itself: This may stem from a read error, because a much larger clone lies one nucleotide away. The sample carries other DNA sequences with the same CDR3. This chain links TRBV7-2 with TRBJ1-3; 10 bases align to TRBD1. The CDR3 has 16 amino acids. Germline V gene data show CDR1 as SGHTA and CDR2 as FQGNSA. CDR3 DNA sequence: TGCGCCAGCAGAGAACCGGGACAGGGGAGTCCGAACACCATATATTTT. Translation gives CASREPGQGSPNTIYF.

The rearrangement uses TRBV5-1 and TRBJ2-3; 8 positions agree with TRBD2. Germline CDR1 SGHRS, CDR2 YFSETQ. Unmatched junction bases numbered 7, after V lost 2 bases and J lost 5 bases. The CDR3 consists of 15 residues. CDR3 amino acids: CASSLSGRLVDTQYF. CDR3 DNA: TGCGCCAGCAGCTTAAGCGGGAGATTGGTAGATACGCAGTATTTT.

J is TRBJ1-2 and V is TRBV30, with TRBD1 as a possible D gene (5 bases). Germline V gene data show CDR1 as GTSNPN and CDR2 as SVGIG (reference sequence). The germline V and J ends were trimmed by 0 bases and 13 bases, with 18 bases remaining between them. This CDR3 comprises 13 residues. The chain's CDR3 is CAWSVQVSVLGTF. Here the CDR3 DNA reads TGTGCCTGGAGTGTACAGGTGTCAGTTCTCGGCACCTTC.

The chain joins TRBV4-2 to TRBJ2-2, with 8 bases matching TRBD1. After removal of 3 bases from V and 5 bases from J, the junction contained 8 bases not matched to a gene. Germline V gene data show CDR1 as LGHNA and CDR2 as YNFKEQ. The length of the CDR3 is 16 residues. DNA for the CDR3: TGTGCCAGCAGCCAGCCGGGGAGACAGGGGACCGGGGAGCTGTTTTTT. It is translated as CASSQPGRQGTGELFF.